This T cell receptor (beta chain) originates from a study of CD8 T cells in Susac syndrome. An amount of RNA that ranged from roughly 0.45 to 1 ug was reverse transcribed with random hexamers. Each CDR3 protein is one row after TCRdb ran MiXCR on the immunoSEQ multiplex PCR reads. This table has 150,000 to 190,000 distinct CDR3 sequences, nearly 97% appearing once. Germline values: CDR1 MGHDK, CDR2 SYGVNS. The CDR3 sequence is 14 residues long. V lost 3 bases and J 3 bases, leaving 11 bases between the germline ends. The multiple sclerosis control group consisted of treatment-naive patients whose relapsing-remitting disease, which was either stable or active, fulfilled revised McDonald criteria. Isolation of CD8+ and CD4+ T cells was performed negatively, whereas enrichment of TEMRA cells was done by FACS.

The clonotype was recovered from a human donor with multiple sclerosis. Sequencing was performed on CD8+ T cells from PBMCs. This sequence joins TRBV25-1 and TRBJ1-2; tentatively, D is TRBD1 (5 bases). CDR3 sequence reads: CASSDAGTYYGYTF. CDR3 bases: TGTGCCAGCAGTGACGCCGGGACGTACTATGGCTACACCTTC.